This T cell receptor (beta chain) was captured in a study of T cell responses to AZD1222 COVID-19 vaccine. Overall study: Second-dose groups at about 4 or about 12 weeks were pooled. Study outcomes and limitations: Among spike-specific TCRs, nearly half reportedly target unmutated variant regions. Donors were largely white British and mainly female; clonal diversity was possibly underestimated.

Germline lookup yields CDR1 SGDLS and CDR2 YYNGEE. The CDR3 is made up of 14 amino acids. The V and J ends lost 3 bases and 4 bases respectively, with 14 bases between them. Generated by immunoSEQ multiplex PCR, the TCRdb table keeps only in-frame clones and is missing some. The table has about 98,000 clones, about 88% seen once. This clone was seen only once. Its antigen is not known. The V gene is TRBV9, the J gene TRBJ2-7, with a weak D call TRBD2 (6 bases). This TCR derives from an adult in good health. The sequencing used peripheral blood, collected on day 0 of AZD1222 vaccination. The CDR3 DNA reads TGTGCCAGCAGCGGGACCGGGACTTTGTACGAGCAGTACTTC. Its protein product is CASSGTGTLYEQYF. Looking up the rest from reference TRBV9 and TRBJ2-7 gives the full variable domain: DSGVTQTPKHLITATGQRVTLRCSPRSGDLSVYWYQQSLDQGLQFLIQYYNGEERAKGNILERFSAQQFPDLHSELNLSSLELGDSALYFCASSGTGTLYEQYFGPGTRLTVT.